This is a list of T cell receptor beta chains from one sample in a study of post-analysis software for immune sequencing data. TCRdb used MiXCR to reprocess the PCR reads, holding one entry per CDR3 protein. The sample carries about 770,000 distinct CDR3 sequences, about half recorded once. Sequenced input: blood. Source of these receptors: a girl aged 5-17 years with multiple sclerosis. CDR3s include the opening cysteine and the closing phenylalanine or tryptophan. The order of the fields is V gene, J gene, clone size, D gene, CDR3 protein, CDR3 DNA. D genes are given only for firm matches. Some rows mark clone size as missing; the rest say once, few, many or name a class of expanded clone.

V gene: TRBV6-5; J gene: TRBJ2-7; clone size: .; D gene: TRBD1; CDR3 protein: CASSYPRPGQSGYEQYF; CDR3 DNA: TGTGCCAGCAGTTACCCTCGCCCGGGACAGTCTGGATACGAGCAGTACTTC
V gene: TRBV20-1; J gene: TRBJ2-7; clone size: many; D gene: TRBD2; CDR3 protein: CSARAGRTGGLISYEQYF; CDR3 DNA: TGCAGTGCTAGAGCAGGGAGGACGGGAGGGCTGATCTCCTACGAGCAGTACTTC
V gene: TRBV7-9; J gene: TRBJ2-1; clone size: .; D gene: .; CDR3 protein: CASSLVLGGPPDEQFF; CDR3 DNA: TGTGCCAGCAGCTTAGTTTTGGGGGGGCCTCCGGATGAGCAGTTCTTC
V gene: TRBV4-1; J gene: TRBJ2-1; clone size: few; D gene: .; CDR3 protein: CASGGTPNEQFF; CDR3 DNA: TGCGCCAGCGGGGGGACTCCAAATGAGCAGTTCTTC
V gene: TRBV7-4; J gene: TRBJ2-6; clone size: few; D gene: .; CDR3 protein: CASSPLGPLDSGANVLTF; CDR3 DNA: TGTGCCAGCAGCCCCTTAGGGCCCTTAGACTCTGGGGCCAACGTCCTGACTTTC
V gene: TRBV6-1; J gene: TRBJ2-7; clone size: .; D gene: TRBD1; CDR3 protein: CASSDPGTGAYEQYF; CDR3 DNA: TGTGCCAGCAGTGACCCTGGGACAGGAGCTTACGAGCAGTACTTC
V gene: TRBV28; J gene: TRBJ1-4; clone size: once; D gene: TRBD1; CDR3 protein: CASTVAGTGNEKLFF; CDR3 DNA: TGTGCCAGCACCGTCGCCGGGACAGGGAATGAAAAACTGTTTTTT
V gene: TRBV3-1; J gene: TRBJ2-7; clone size: many; D gene: .; CDR3 protein: CASSQGEHFGEQYF; CDR3 DNA: TGTGCCAGCAGCCAAGGTGAGCATTTCGGCGAGCAGTACTTC
V gene: TRBV7-2; J gene: TRBJ1-5; clone size: .; D gene: .; CDR3 protein: CASSPGYNQPQHF; CDR3 DNA: TGTGCCAGCAGCCCGGGTTACAATCAGCCCCAGCATTTT
V gene: TRBV7-2; J gene: TRBJ2-7; clone size: .; D gene: .; CDR3 protein: CASSSVTRVPYEQYF; CDR3 DNA: TGTGCCAGCAGCTCGGTAACTAGGGTTCCCTACGAGCAGTACTTC
V gene: TRBV29-1; J gene: TRBJ1-5; clone size: .; D gene: .; CDR3 protein: CSAQVGDYQPQHF; CDR3 DNA: TGCAGCGCCCAGGTCGGGGATTATCAGCCCCAGCATTTT
V gene: TRBV12-3/TRBV12-4; J gene: TRBJ1-2; clone size: few; D gene: TRBD1; CDR3 protein: CASRRQGAGGYTF; CDR3 DNA: TGTGCCAGCAGGAGACAGGGGGCGGGGGGCTACACCTTC
V gene: TRBV29-1; J gene: TRBJ1-2; clone size: once; D gene: .; CDR3 protein: CSVGPDGYTF; CDR3 DNA: TGCAGCGTTGGCCCTGATGGCTACACCTTC
V gene: TRBV29-1; J gene: TRBJ2-5; clone size: many; D gene: .; CDR3 protein: CSEGSGGTQYF; CDR3 DNA: TGCAGCGAAGGTAGCGGAGGGACCCAGTACTTC
V gene: TRBV4-3; J gene: TRBJ2-3; clone size: .; D gene: .; CDR3 protein: CASSQVVSYTDTQYF; CDR3 DNA: TGCGCCAGCAGCCAAGTCGTCAGTTACACAGATACGCAGTATTTT
V gene: TRBV20-1; J gene: TRBJ2-7; clone size: few; D gene: TRBD2; CDR3 protein: CSATGLARYEQYF; CDR3 DNA: TGCAGTGCTACGGGACTAGCTAGGTACGAGCAGTACTTC
V gene: TRBV9; J gene: TRBJ2-3; clone size: .; D gene: .; CDR3 protein: CASSVGVVTDTQYF; CDR3 DNA: TGTGCCAGCAGCGTAGGGGTAGTTACAGATACGCAGTATTTT
V gene: TRBV12-3/TRBV12-4; J gene: TRBJ1-2; clone size: .; D gene: .; CDR3 protein: CASSVYPNYGYTF; CDR3 DNA: TGTGCCAGCAGTGTCTATCCTAACTATGGCTACACCTTC
V gene: TRBV15; J gene: TRBJ2-7; clone size: .; D gene: TRBD2; CDR3 protein: CATSGGLASYNEQYF; CDR3 DNA: TGTGCCACCAGCGGGGGACTAGCCTCCTACAATGAGCAGTACTTC
V gene: TRBV11-3; J gene: TRBJ2-7; clone size: .; D gene: .; CDR3 protein: CASSSLFPRGYEQYF; CDR3 DNA: TGTGCCAGCAGCTCCCTATTCCCACGAGGATACGAGCAGTACTTC
V gene: TRBV16; J gene: TRBJ1-2; clone size: few; D gene: .; CDR3 protein: CASAPGAHPNYGYTF; CDR3 DNA: TGTGCCAGCGCGCCCGGGGCGCACCCCAACTATGGCTACACCTTC
V gene: TRBV27; J gene: TRBJ1-5; clone size: .; D gene: .; CDR3 protein: CASSLGGSYQPQHF; CDR3 DNA: TGTGCCAGCAGTTTGGGCGGCTCTTATCAGCCCCAGCATTTT
V gene: TRBV27; J gene: TRBJ2-1; clone size: once; D gene: TRBD2; CDR3 protein: CASSYSGRAYNEQFF; CDR3 DNA: TGTGCCAGCAGTTACAGCGGGAGGGCCTACAATGAGCAGTTCTTC
V gene: TRBV12-3/TRBV12-4; J gene: TRBJ1-5; clone size: .; D gene: .; CDR3 protein: CASSPDGAWDQPQHF; CDR3 DNA: TGTGCCAGCAGCCCGGACGGGGCTTGGGATCAGCCCCAGCATTTT
V gene: TRBV7-9; J gene: TRBJ2-7; clone size: .; D gene: TRBD2; CDR3 protein: CASSLYSGKTSYEQYF; CDR3 DNA: TGTGCCAGCAGCCTTTACAGCGGGAAAACCTCCTACGAGCAGTACTTC
V gene: TRBV6-5; J gene: TRBJ1-1; clone size: few; D gene: .; CDR3 protein: CASSLRQLGEAFF; CDR3 DNA: TGTGCCAGCAGTCTTCGTCAGCTGGGTGAAGCTTTCTTT
V gene: TRBV20-1; J gene: TRBJ2-2; clone size: once; D gene: TRBD2; CDR3 protein: CSARDSGTSEGELFF; CDR3 DNA: TGCAGTGCTAGGGATAGCGGGACTTCCGAGGGCGAGCTGTTTTTT
V gene: TRBV7-2; J gene: TRBJ2-5; clone size: .; D gene: TRBD2; CDR3 protein: CASSLGLAGGNQETRYF; CDR3 DNA: TGTGCCAGCAGCTTAGGACTAGCGGGAGGAAACCAAGAGACCCGGTACTTC
V gene: TRBV20-1; J gene: TRBJ2-7; clone size: few; D gene: TRBD2; CDR3 protein: CSASVPRGLAGAFYYEQYF; CDR3 DNA: TGCAGTGCTAGCGTCCCCCGGGGGCTAGCGGGGGCCTTTTACTACGAGCAGTACTTC
V gene: TRBV9; J gene: TRBJ2-2; clone size: .; D gene: TRBD2; CDR3 protein: CASRKGTSLAGELFF; CDR3 DNA: TGTGCCAGCAGGAAAGGGACTAGTCTGGCCGGGGAGCTGTTTTTT
V gene: TRBV12-3/TRBV12-4; J gene: TRBJ1-1; clone size: .; D gene: TRBD1; CDR3 protein: CASSLDRGAEAFF; CDR3 DNA: TGTGCCAGCAGTTTAGACAGGGGCGCGGAAGCTTTCTTT
V gene: TRBV6-1; J gene: TRBJ2-7; clone size: few; D gene: .; CDR3 protein: CASSGYTYEQYF; CDR3 DNA: TGTGCCAGCAGTGGATATACCTACGAGCAGTACTTC
V gene: TRBV20-1; J gene: TRBJ1-4; clone size: .; D gene: .; CDR3 protein: CSAKAAGVEEKLFF; CDR3 DNA: TGCAGTGCTAAGGCGGCAGGGGTAGAAGAAAAACTGTTTTTT
V gene: TRBV9; J gene: TRBJ1-1; clone size: few; D gene: .; CDR3 protein: CASSARAGKYTEAFF; CDR3 DNA: TGTGCCAGCAGCGCCCGGGCGGGGAAGTACACTGAAGCTTTCTTT
V gene: TRBV7-8; J gene: TRBJ2-7; clone size: .; D gene: TRBD2; CDR3 protein: CASSASGTSGYEQYF; CDR3 DNA: TGTGCCAGCAGCGCCTCCGGGACTAGCGGCTACGAGCAGTACTTC
V gene: TRBV29-1; J gene: TRBJ2-3; clone size: .; D gene: .; CDR3 protein: CSVEEGSGADTQYF; CDR3 DNA: TGCAGCGTTGAAGAGGGTTCGGGTGCAGATACGCAGTATTTT
V gene: TRBV28; J gene: TRBJ2-3; clone size: .; D gene: .; CDR3 protein: CASSSPGEAGQDTDTQYF; CDR3 DNA: TGTGCCAGCAGTTCCCCGGGGGAGGCGGGACAAGACACAGATACGCAGTATTTT
V gene: TRBV5-1; J gene: TRBJ2-5; clone size: .; D gene: TRBD2; CDR3 protein: CASSARLAAQETQYF; CDR3 DNA: TGCGCCAGCAGCGCCCGACTAGCGGCCCAAGAGACCCAGTACTTC
V gene: TRBV29-1; J gene: TRBJ1-2; clone size: few; D gene: .; CDR3 protein: CSVDRTYREVNGYTF; CDR3 DNA: TGCAGCGTTGACCGGACGTATAGGGAGGTGAATGGCTACACCTTC
V gene: TRBV12-3/TRBV12-4; J gene: TRBJ1-1; clone size: .; D gene: .; CDR3 protein: CASSLGVANTEAFF; CDR3 DNA: TGTGCCAGCAGTTTAGGAGTCGCGAACACTGAAGCTTTCTTT
V gene: TRBV12-3/TRBV12-4; J gene: TRBJ2-3; clone size: .; D gene: .; CDR3 protein: CASSLTDGTQYF; CDR3 DNA: TGTGCCAGCAGTTTAACTGACGGTACGCAGTATTTT
V gene: TRBV14; J gene: TRBJ2-5; clone size: .; D gene: TRBD1; CDR3 protein: CASSEQGEQGTQYF; CDR3 DNA: TGTGCCAGCAGCGAGCAGGGGGAGCAAGGGACCCAGTACTTC
V gene: TRBV28; J gene: TRBJ1-1; clone size: .; D gene: TRBD1; CDR3 protein: CASSLTGRAEAFF; CDR3 DNA: TGTGCCAGCAGCTTGACAGGGAGGGCTGAAGCTTTCTTT
V gene: TRBV6-2/TRBV6-3; J gene: TRBJ2-7; clone size: .; D gene: TRBD2; CDR3 protein: CASSKLAGDYEQYF; CDR3 DNA: TGTGCCAGCAGTAAACTAGCGGGAGACTACGAGCAGTACTTC
V gene: TRBV6-6; J gene: TRBJ2-7; clone size: .; D gene: .; CDR3 protein: CASSYLRDAAYNEQYF; CDR3 DNA: TGTGCCAGCAGTTATCTGCGGGACGCAGCCTACAATGAGCAGTACTTC
V gene: TRBV29-1; J gene: TRBJ2-1; clone size: .; D gene: .; CDR3 protein: CSVEPRDASSGEQFF; CDR3 DNA: TGCAGCGTTGAACCTCGGGATGCCTCCAGTGGTGAGCAGTTCTTC
V gene: TRBV27; J gene: TRBJ2-4; clone size: .; D gene: TRBD2; CDR3 protein: CASSFTSGRDQNIQYF; CDR3 DNA: TGTGCCAGCAGTTTCACTAGCGGGAGGGACCAAAACATTCAGTACTTC
V gene: TRBV12-3/TRBV12-4; J gene: TRBJ2-1; clone size: .; D gene: .; CDR3 protein: CASKVSYNEQFF; CDR3 DNA: TGTGCCAGCAAAGTTAGCTACAATGAGCAGTTCTTC
V gene: TRBV28; J gene: TRBJ2-1; clone size: .; D gene: TRBD1; CDR3 protein: CASSTTGQVYSEQFF; CDR3 DNA: TGTGCCAGCAGTACGACGGGACAGGTGTACAGTGAGCAGTTCTTC
V gene: TRBV20-1; J gene: TRBJ2-3; clone size: .; D gene: .; CDR3 protein: CSAKRGLLGTDTQYF; CDR3 DNA: TGCAGTGCTAAACGAGGCCTACTGGGCACAGATACGCAGTATTTT
V gene: TRBV4-1; J gene: TRBJ2-7; clone size: .; D gene: .; CDR3 protein: CASSQEPGRISSYEQYF; CDR3 DNA: TGCGCCAGCAGCCAAGAACCCGGCAGGATAAGCTCCTACGAGCAGTACTTC
V gene: TRBV20-1; J gene: TRBJ2-7; clone size: .; D gene: TRBD2; CDR3 protein: CSAALAGTYNEQYF; CDR3 DNA: TGCAGTGCGGCACTAGCGGGAACCTACAATGAGCAGTACTTC
V gene: TRBV7-3; J gene: TRBJ2-7; clone size: few; D gene: .; CDR3 protein: CASSQSGGYEQYF; CDR3 DNA: TGTGCCAGCAGCCAAAGCGGCGGCTACGAGCAGTACTTC
V gene: TRBV14; J gene: TRBJ2-7; clone size: .; D gene: TRBD2; CDR3 protein: CASSLGLAGEGYEQYF; CDR3 DNA: TGTGCCAGCAGCCTGGGACTAGCGGGAGAAGGTTACGAGCAGTACTTC